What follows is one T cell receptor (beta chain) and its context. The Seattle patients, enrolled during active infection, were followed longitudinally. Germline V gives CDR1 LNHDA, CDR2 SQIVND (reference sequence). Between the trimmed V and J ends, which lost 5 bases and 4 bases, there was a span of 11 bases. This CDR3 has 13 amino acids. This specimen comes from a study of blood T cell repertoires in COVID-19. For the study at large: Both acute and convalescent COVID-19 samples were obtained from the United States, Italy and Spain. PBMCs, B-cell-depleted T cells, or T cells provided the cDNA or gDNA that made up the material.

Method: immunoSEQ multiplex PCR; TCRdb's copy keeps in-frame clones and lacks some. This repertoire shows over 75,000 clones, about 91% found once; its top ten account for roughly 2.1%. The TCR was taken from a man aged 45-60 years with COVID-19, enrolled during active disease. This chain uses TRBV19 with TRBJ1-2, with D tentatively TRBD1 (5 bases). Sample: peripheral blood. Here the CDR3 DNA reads TGTGCCAGTAGTCCGTCAGGGCCCTATGGCTACACCTTC. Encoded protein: CASSPSGPYGYTF.